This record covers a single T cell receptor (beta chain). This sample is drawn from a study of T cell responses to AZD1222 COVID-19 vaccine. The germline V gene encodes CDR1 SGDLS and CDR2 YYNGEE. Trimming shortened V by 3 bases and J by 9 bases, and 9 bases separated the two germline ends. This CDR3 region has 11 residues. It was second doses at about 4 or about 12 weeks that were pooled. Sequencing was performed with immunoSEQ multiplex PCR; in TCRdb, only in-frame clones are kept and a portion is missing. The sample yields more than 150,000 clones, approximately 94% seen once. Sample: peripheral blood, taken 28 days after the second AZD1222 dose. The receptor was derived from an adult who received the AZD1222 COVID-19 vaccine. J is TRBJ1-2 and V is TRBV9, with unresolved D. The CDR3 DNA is TGTGCCAGCAGCGAGCATGGAAGCTACACCTTC. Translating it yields CASSEHGSYTF.